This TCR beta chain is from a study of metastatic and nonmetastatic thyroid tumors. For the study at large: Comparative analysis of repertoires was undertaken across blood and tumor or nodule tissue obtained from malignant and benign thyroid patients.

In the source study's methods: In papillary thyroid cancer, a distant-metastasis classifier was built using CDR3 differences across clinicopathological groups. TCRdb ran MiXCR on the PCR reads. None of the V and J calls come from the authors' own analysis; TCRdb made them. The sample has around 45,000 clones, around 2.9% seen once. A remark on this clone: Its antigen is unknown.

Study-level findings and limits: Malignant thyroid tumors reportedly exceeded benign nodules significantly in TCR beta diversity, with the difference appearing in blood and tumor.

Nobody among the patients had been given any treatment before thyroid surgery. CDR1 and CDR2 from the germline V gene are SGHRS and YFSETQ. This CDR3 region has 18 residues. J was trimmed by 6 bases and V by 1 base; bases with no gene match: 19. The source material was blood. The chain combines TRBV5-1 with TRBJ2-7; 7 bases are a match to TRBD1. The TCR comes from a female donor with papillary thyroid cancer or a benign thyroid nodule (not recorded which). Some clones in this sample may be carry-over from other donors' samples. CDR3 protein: CASSLSTGWPGDRREQYF. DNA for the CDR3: TGCGCCAGCAGCTTGTCAACAGGGTGGCCCGGGGACAGACGCGAGCAGTACTTC.